This T cell receptor beta chain was sequenced in a study of blood T cell repertoires in COVID-19. CDR3 length: 13 residues. With 10 bases removed from V and 4 bases from J, the gap between germline ends came to 11 bases. CDR1 and CDR2 (germline): SNHLY, FYNNEI. Using immunoSEQ multiplex PCR, the repertoire was profiled, and TCRdb retains in-frame clones only, with some absent. The sample has roughly 310,000 clones, 85% to 90% seen once. Sequenced input: peripheral blood. The sequence was collected from a woman younger than 45 with COVID-19, enrolled during active disease. The rearrangement joins TRBV2 to TRBJ2-6; D is unclear. In nucleotides, the CDR3 is TGTGCCACCACATATTTGGGGGCCAACGTCCTGACTTTC. It encodes CATTYLGANVLTF.